A single sample is the source of the 21 T cell receptor beta chains below, sequenced in a study of response to subunit inactivated influenza vaccine (dated by TCRdb to 2016 to 2019). Library construction relied on RT-PCR. Sequenced on an Illumina HiSeq 2500. TCRdb handled the public reads itself, with Q25 trimming in fastp and clone calling in MiXCR, and kept productive beta chains. CDR3 protein duplicates are merged, each entry listing the most common genes and DNA. The sample table holds about 190,000 distinct CDR3 sequences, of which over 13% were seen once. The ten biggest clones cover about 25% of the sample. The sequenced sample was CD8+ T cells sorted from PBMCs, obtained 5 to 6 days after vaccination. The source is a man aged 45 to 65 who received an inactivated influenza vaccine. Donor details come from another sample of the same person, matched by shared clones.

This clonotype has just one count. The chain combines TRBV30 with TRBJ2-1; D not certain. The germline V and J ends were trimmed by 6 bases and 7 bases, with 13 bases remaining between them. This CDR3 contains 12 residues. The V gene's germline CDR1 is GTSNPN and CDR2 SVGIG (reference sequence). This chain's CDR3 is CACSLYANEQFF. CDR3 nucleotides: TGTGCCTGTAGTCTGTATGCAAATGAGCAGTTCTTC.

In DNA, the CDR3 is TGTGCCAGCAGTTTAGGGTCGGTGAATTCACCCCTCCACTTT. Its protein product is CASSLGSVNSPLHF. V and J are TRBV12-3 or TRBV12-4 and TRBJ1-6; D is uncertain. The CDR3 runs 14 residues. V was pared by 1 base and J by 7 bases, with 8 bases between.

The chain couples TRBV7-9 to TRBJ2-7; tentative D call: TRBD2 (6 bases). Germline V gene lookup returns CDR1 SEHNR and CDR2 FQNEAQ (reference sequence). The V end was cut by 5 bases, the J end by 7 bases, with 24 bases between. There are 16 residues in the CDR3. The CDR3 DNA sequence: TGTGCCAGCAGCCCAATATCCCCGGGGGTCCTACGGGAGCAGTACTTC. Amino acids: CASSPISPGVLREQYF.

This clonotype was detected only a few times. The V call is TRBV12-3 or TRBV12-4, the J call TRBJ2-7, with a possible D match to TRBD2 (5 bases). V lost 4 bases and J 2 bases, leaving 15 bases between the germline ends. This CDR3 contains 15 residues. CDR3 in DNA: TGTGCCAGCAGTTCCGGCGAAACGGGGACCTACGAGCAGTACTTC. It specifies CASSSGETGTYEQYF.

This chain uses TRBV6-5 with TRBJ2-3, with a tentative D call TRBD1 (5 bases). Deletions cut 0 bases from V and 1 base from J, with 11 bases between. This CDR3 contains 16 residues. Per germline, CDR1 MNHEY and CDR2 SVGAGI. The CDR3 bases are TGTGCCAGCAGTTACTCGAGACCAGGGCGCACAGATACGCAGTATTTT. Protein product: CASSYSRPGRTDTQYF.

In this sample, this clonotype turned up a few times. The V call is TRBV12-3 or TRBV12-4, the J call TRBJ1-3; TRBD1 might be the D (5 bases). This CDR3 region has 14 residues. Trimming stripped 6 bases from V and 0 bases from J, with 9 bases between. CDR3 DNA sequence: TGTGCCAGCAGGGGGACCGTCTCTGGAAACACCATATATTTT. Translated: CASRGTVSGNTIYF.

V is TRBV6-5 and J is TRBJ1-5; the D is unclear. The CDR3 loop spans 15 amino acids. Trimming shortened V by 6 bases and J by 9 bases, and 21 bases separated the two germline ends. Germline loops: CDR1 MNHEY, CDR2 SVGAGI. Here the CDR3 DNA reads TGTGCCAGCAGCTATGCTAGGACTGTCCGAACGCCCCAGCATTTT. It is translated as CASSYARTVRTPQHF.

This chain connects TRBV4-3 to TRBJ2-1; no clear D. V lost 1 base to trimming and J lost 5 bases, with 12 bases between them. The germline V gene encodes CDR1 LGHNA and CDR2 YSLEER. CDR3 size: 15 residues. The CDR3 nucleotides read TGCGCCAGCAGCCAAGCGTGGTTCGGAGACAATGAGCAGTTCTTC. It codes for CASSQAWFGDNEQFF.

Of note for this clonotype: At one end, the junction sequence differs from germline, possibly due to a read error. CDR3 nucleotide sequence: TGTGCCAGCAGTTCTCCCGGGACAGGCTCCTACGTGCAGTACTTC. It encodes CASSSPGTGSYVQYF. V usage is TRBV6-2 or TRBV6-3 and J usage is TRBJ2-7; 8 nucleotides match TRBD1. This CDR3 spans 15 amino acids. CDR1 is MNHEY, CDR2 SVGEGT, per germline.

The chain employs TRBV4-3 and TRBJ2-3, with 7 bases matching TRBD2. Germline values: CDR1 LGHNA, CDR2 YSLEER. J was trimmed by 5 bases and V by 0 bases; bases with no gene match: 14. CDR3 size: 18 residues. CDR3: CASSQDQRDLPGVDTQYF. As DNA, the CDR3 is TGCGCCAGCAGCCAAGATCAGCGGGACCTGCCCGGGGTAGATACGCAGTATTTT.

The rearrangement joins TRBV27 to TRBJ1-1, with 10 bases that match TRBD1. CDR3 length equals 16 residues. With 0 bases clipped from V and 6 bases from J, the junction kept 7 bases outside the gene matches. Per the germline V gene, CDR1 is MNHEY and CDR2 is SMNVEV (reference sequence). The CDR3 sequence: CASSLSVGQGVAEAFF. In DNA, the CDR3 is TGTGCCAGCAGTTTATCGGTCGGACAGGGGGTTGCTGAAGCTTTCTTT.

About this clonotype itself: A read error is likely, as this CDR3 ends without the conserved phenylalanine or tryptophan. The chain employs TRBV6-5 and TRBJ2-7, with a weak D call TRBD1 (5 bases). CDR3 size: 15 residues. CDR1 is MNHEY, CDR2 SVGAGI, per germline. V was pared by 4 bases and J by 3 bases, with 16 bases between. Here the CDR3 reads CASSFDLSGYYEQYL. The DNA of the CDR3 is TGTGCCAGCAGTTTCGACTTATCAGGGTACTACGAGCAGTACCTC.

This clonotype has more than one count but fewer than ten. This could be a read error, since a much larger clone is one nucleotide away. This CDR3 is CASSYAGTGELFF. In nucleotides, the CDR3 is TGTGCCAGCAGTTACGCGGGCACCGGGGAGCTGTTTTTT. The rearrangement joins TRBV6-5 to TRBJ2-2; D may be TRBD2 (5 bases). Trimming cost V 2 bases and J 4 bases, with 5 bases left between them. Per the germline V gene, CDR1 is MNHEY and CDR2 is SVGAGI. The CDR3 contains 13 residues.

This clonotype was seen only a few times. The junction shows a germline mismatch at one end, possibly a read error. V gene TRBV18 combines with J gene TRBJ2-7; D assignment may be TRBD1 or TRBD2 (6 bases each). The CDR3 covers 18 residues. CDR1 and CDR2 (germline): KGHSH, LQKENI. CDR3 sequence: CASSPSPGDESGAYEQYF. CDR3 DNA sequence: TGTGCCAGTTCACCATCTCCAGGGGACGAGTCGGGAGCCTACGAGCAGTACTTC.

J is TRBJ2-7 and V is TRBV29-1; D tentatively fits TRBD1 or TRBD2 (5 bases each). Germline lookup yields CDR1 SQVTM and CDR2 ANQGSEA. V lost 3 bases and J lost 13, with 16 bases in between. CDR3 size: 11 residues. This chain's CDR3 is CSVEEGTAYYF. The CDR3 bases are TGCAGCGTTGAGGAAGGGACCGCGTATTACTTC.

The rearrangement links TRBV29-1 to TRBJ2-7, with TRBD2 identical over 11 bases. V shed 7 bases and J 1 base; nucleotides not matched to a gene: 3. The germline V gene has CDR1 SQVTM and CDR2 ANQGSEA. The CDR3 is 13 amino acids. CDR3 sequence reads: CSGTSGSSYEQYF. The DNA for the CDR3 is TGCAGCGGAACTAGCGGGAGTTCCTACGAGCAGTACTTC.

The CDR3 loop reads CASRGDSSYEQYF. The CDR3 coding sequence is TGTGCCAGCAGGGGGGACAGCTCCTACGAGCAGTACTTC. The chain employs TRBV7-8 and TRBJ2-7, with TRBD1 matching over 7 bases. Per the germline V gene, CDR1 is SGHVS and CDR2 is FQNEAQ. CDR3 length: 13 residues. V dropped 6 bases and J dropped 0; count of bases not matched to a gene: 2.

The CDR3 sequence: CASSGGGTGIEGEQYF. The CDR3 nucleotides read TGTGCCAGCAGCGGAGGAGGGACAGGGATCGAGGGCGAGCAGTACTTC. The V call is TRBV9, the J call TRBJ2-7, with 9 nucleotides matching TRBD1. V gave up 3 bases and J gave up 6 bases; unmatched junction bases: 13. The CDR3 contains 16 residues. The germline CDR1 and CDR2 sequences are SGDLS and YYNGEE. The full variable domain, its missing parts supplied by reference TRBV9 and TRBJ2-7, is DSGVTQTPKHLITATGQRVTLRCSPRSGDLSVYWYQQSLDQGLQFLIQYYNGEERAKGNILERFSAQQFPDLHSELNLSSLELGDSALYFCASSGGGTGIEGEQYFGPGTRLTVT.

This clonotype appeared a few times. V is TRBV7-9 and J is TRBJ2-2, with 7 nucleotides matching TRBD1. The germline V gene encodes CDR1 SEHNR and CDR2 FQNEAQ (reference sequence). The CDR3 contains 15 residues. Trimming removed 5 bases from V and 1 base from J; junction bases left unmatched: 4. The CDR3 sequence is CASSRTGLNTGELFF. CDR3 DNA: TGTGCCAGCAGCCGGACAGGACTGAACACCGGGGAGCTGTTTTTT.

This clonotype was picked up a small number of times. CDR3 region: CASSTSSYNEQFF. In nucleotides, the CDR3 is TGTGCCAGCAGTACCAGCTCCTACAATGAGCAGTTCTTC. The chain combines TRBV27 with TRBJ2-1; D is unclear. This CDR3 is 13 amino acids long. Germline CDR1 is MNHEY and CDR2 is SMNVEV (reference sequence). The V end lost 5 bases, the J end lost 0 bases, and 5 bases lay between the germline ends.

This clonotype was counted ten times or more. This chain links TRBV12-3 or TRBV12-4 with TRBJ2-1; D not resolved. This CDR3 region has 12 residues. Trimming pared 6 bases from V and 5 bases from J, leaving 8 bases between. CDR3 sequence reads: CASSTVDNEQFF. CDR3 nucleotides: TGTGCCAGCAGCACCGTCGACAATGAGCAGTTCTTC.